The source of this TCR beta chain is a study of cytomegalovirus exposure and HLA in healthy donors. Findings and caveats of the study: It was reported that the classifier diagnosed cytomegalovirus status with high specificity and sensitivity in both the original and validation cohorts. In a later analysis, a genetic analysis reported fewer productive-TCR N-insertions in an Asian-associated ancestry cluster than the cohort average.

Looked up from germline, CDR1 is SGHVS and CDR2 is FNYEAQ. This CDR3 is 14 amino acids long. The V end was cut by 6 bases, the J end by 4 bases, with 15 bases between. Healthy bone marrow donors made up the donor group. Concerning this clone itself: Antigen specificity is unknown.

60 Vbeta and 13 Jbeta primers were used in PCR. The data were produced by immunoSEQ multiplex PCR, yet TCRdb's version contains in-frame clones alone and is incomplete. Here the sample spans over 150,000 clones, around four fifths being singletons. Sequencing used PBMCs. The chain recombines TRBV7-6 with TRBJ1-1; TRBD1 is a possible D gene (5 bases). The receptor was isolated from a male donor in good health and CMV-seropositive. CDR3 nucleotide sequence: TGTGCCAGCAGTTCCACTGACAGTAGCACTGAAGCTTTCTTT. As protein: CASSSTDSSTEAFF. Using reference TRBV7-6 and TRBJ1-1 for the parts outside the CDR3, the full variable domain is GAGVSQSPRYKVTKRGQDVALRCDPISGHVSLYWYRQALGQGPEFLTYFNYEAQQDKSGLPNDRFSAERPEGSISTLTIQRTEQRDSAMYRCASSSTDSSTEAFFGQGTRLTVV.